This T cell receptor (beta chain) was identified during a study of control samples from healthy donors and cancer patients. The method was immunoSEQ multiplex PCR; TCRdb's version includes in-frame clones alone and lacks a portion of them. There are some 100,000 clones in the sample; roughly 89% occur only once, and about 3% lies in the top ten. With 8 bases removed from V and 5 bases from J, the gap between germline ends came to 19 bases. The CDR3 contains 16 residues. The germline gives CDR1 MDHEN, CDR2 SYDVKM. This receptor was identified in a human donor in good health. The donor label of this sample is uncertain. Sequenced material: blood. The J gene is TRBJ1-6, the V gene TRBV28; tentatively, D is TRBD1 (5 bases). In nucleotides, the CDR3 is TGTGCCAGCTGGTTTGGTAGGACAAATGATAATTCACCCCTCCACTTT. It translates to CASWFGRTNDNSPLHF.